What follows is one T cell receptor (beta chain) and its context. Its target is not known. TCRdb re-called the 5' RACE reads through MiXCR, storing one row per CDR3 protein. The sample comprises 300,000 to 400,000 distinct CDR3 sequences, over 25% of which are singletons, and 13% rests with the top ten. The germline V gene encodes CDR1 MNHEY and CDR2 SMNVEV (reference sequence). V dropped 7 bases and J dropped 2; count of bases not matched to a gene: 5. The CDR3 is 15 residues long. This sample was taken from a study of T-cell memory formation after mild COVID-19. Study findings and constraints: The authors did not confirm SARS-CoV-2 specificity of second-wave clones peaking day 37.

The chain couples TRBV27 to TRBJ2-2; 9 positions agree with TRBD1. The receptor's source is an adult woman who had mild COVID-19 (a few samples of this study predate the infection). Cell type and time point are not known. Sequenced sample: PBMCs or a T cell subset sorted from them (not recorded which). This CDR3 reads CASTKQGANTGELFF. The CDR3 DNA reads TGTGCCAGCACAAAACAGGGGGCTAACACCGGGGAGCTGTTTTTT.